One T cell receptor beta chain is described in this entry. Under the authors' procedure: It was from reference gene primer amplification that nucleated cell counts were estimated. Sequencing used immunoSEQ multiplex PCR; TCRdb keeps in-frame clones, though not all of them. V and J calls and clone size follow that table, whereas D and trimming were derived from the DNA. The sample yields roughly 110,000 clones, roughly 85% seen once. This sample was included in a study of blood T cell repertoires in COVID-19. Background on the study: Sample material is recorded as cDNA or gDNA derived from T cells, B-cell-depleted T cells, or PBMCs.

After removal of 5 bases from V and 7 bases from J, the junction contained 13 bases not matched to a gene. Per germline, CDR1 MNHEY and CDR2 SMNVEV (reference sequence). The CDR3 spans 17 residues. Sequenced input: peripheral blood. This TCR was recovered from a man aged 35 to 55 with acute or convalescent COVID-19. This sequence joins TRBV27 and TRBJ2-3; the match to TRBD2 covers 12 bases. The DNA of the CDR3 is TGTGCCAGCAGTCCCCCCCCGGGCCTAGCGGGGGGGCATACGCAGTATTTT. Encoded protein: CASSPPPGLAGGHTQYF.